The 16 T cell receptor gamma chains below were found in one sample sequenced in a study of Vδ1+ human thymocytes. Study findings and constraints: Highly polyclonal TRG and TRD repertoires with Gaussian CDR3 length distributions appeared in thymus.

These receptors are not linked to any known antigen. RNA was extracted from the cells and then reverse transcribed. CDR3 amplicons came from multiplex PCR with pooled V-gene forward and constant-region reverse primers. TCRdb reapplied CATT to the multiplex PCR reads. The sample contains 30,000 to 45,000 gamma-chain clones, just over 20% of which appear only once. The specimen was Vdelta1+ gamma-delta thymocytes from the thymus. Described subset: FACS-sorted CD3+ TCRalphabeta- TCRVdelta1+ TCRVdelta2- thymocytes. The receptors here all came from a girl under three years old who had congenital heart surgery.

As concerns this clone: Other DNA sequences within the sample encode an identical CDR3. The gene calls are TRGV2 and TRGJP2. This CDR3 has 15 residues. The V and J ends lost 1 base and 3 bases, in that order; junction bases with no gene match: 5. The V gene's germline CDR1 is EGSNGY and CDR2 YDSYNSKV. The CDR3 here is CATWDGPRSDWIKTF. The CDR3 nucleotides read TGTGCCACCTGGGACGGCCCCCGTAGTGATTGGATCAAGACGTTT.

A few counts support this clone. The rearrangement joins TRGV3 to TRGJ1 or TRGJ2. This CDR3 comprises 14 residues. J was trimmed by 4 bases and V by 8 bases; bases with no gene match: 14. CDR1 VTNTFY and CDR2 YDVSTARD come from the germline V gene (reference sequence). CDR3 nucleotides: TGTGCCACCTTCTCACTGGGAATATATTATAAGAAACTCTTT. As protein: CATFSLGIYYKKLF.

This clone was counted between two and nine times. The J gene is TRGJ1 or TRGJ2, the V gene TRGV9. Per the germline V gene, CDR1 is GITISATS and CDR2 is ISYDGTV (reference sequence). V lost 5 bases, J lost 7 bases, and 11 bases stayed unmatched. CDR3 size: 13 residues. CDR3 DNA sequence: TGTGCCTTGTGGGTGCAGGAGGGGTATAAGAAACTCTTT. Translation gives CALWVQEGYKKLF.

This sequence joins TRGV4 and TRGJ1 or TRGJ2. CDR3 size: 16 residues. The germline V gene encodes CDR1 EGSTGY and CDR2 YDSYTSSV. The J segment lost 1 base and the V segment lost 0 bases, leaving 9 bases of the junction unmatched. The CDR3: CATWDGPQANYYKKLF. The DNA for the CDR3 is TGTGCCACCTGGGATGGGCCTCAGGCCAATTATTATAAGAAACTCTTT.

The sample holds a few counts of this clone. This sample includes further DNA sequences coding for the same CDR3. The chain couples TRGV3 to TRGJP2. CDR1 is VTNTFY and CDR2 is YDVSTARD in the germline V gene (reference sequence). Germline trimming cut 0 bases from V and 5 bases from J; bases unmatched to any gene: 3. This CDR3 is built from 14 residues. CDR3 sequence: CATWDRPSDWIKTF. Here the CDR3 DNA reads TGTGCCACCTGGGACAGGCCGAGTGATTGGATCAAGACGTTT.

Details on this clone: The sample holds other DNA sequences that translate to the same CDR3. The chain joins TRGV2 to TRGJ1 or TRGJ2. Germline V CDR1 and CDR2: EGSNGY, YDSYNSKV. With 2 bases clipped from V and 4 bases from J, the junction kept 5 bases outside the gene matches. There are 13 residues in the CDR3. CDR3 region: CATWDEFYYKKLF. The DNA for the CDR3 is TGTGCCACCTGGGACGAGTTCTATTATAAGAAACTCTTT.

As regards this clone: Other DNA sequences within the sample encode an identical CDR3. The rearrangement uses TRGV9 and TRGJ1 or TRGJ2. The CDR3 extends over 11 amino acids. The V gene's germline CDR1 is GITISATS and CDR2 ISYDGTV (reference sequence). V was clipped by 1 base and J by 11 bases; unmatched bases: 5. CDR3 in DNA: TGTGCCTTGTGGGAGGTTTTGGAGAAACTCTTT. Its protein is CALWEVLEKLF.

The rearrangement links TRGV4 to TRGJ1 or TRGJ2. The ends lost 11 bases at V and 6 bases at J; junction bases unmatched: 13. The CDR3 is made up of 12 amino acids. Per germline, CDR1 EGSTGY and CDR2 YDSYTSSV. The CDR3 DNA reads as TGTGCCATGGAGATCGTGCGTTATAAGAAACTCTTT. Translated: CAMEIVRYKKLF.

The V and J genes are TRGV9 and TRGJ1 or TRGJ2. This CDR3 has 12 amino acids. The ends lost 2 bases at V and 9 bases at J; junction bases unmatched: 7. CDR1 GITISATS and CDR2 ISYDGTV come from the germline V gene (reference sequence). Here the CDR3 reads CALWEDHLKKLF. The CDR3 DNA sequence: TGTGCCTTGTGGGAGGATCACCTTAAGAAACTCTTT.

There are a few counts of this clone. A read error may be the cause here, since a much bigger clone is one base away. The J gene is TRGJ1 or TRGJ2, the V gene TRGV3. Trimming cost V 0 bases and J 6 bases; bases outside gene matches: 5. CDR1 is VTNTFY and CDR2 is YDVSTARD in the germline V gene (reference sequence). The CDR3 spans 13 residues. The CDR3 reads CATWDRHFYKKLF. The CDR3 DNA reads TGTGCCACCTGGGACAGGCACTTTTATAAGAAACTCTTT.

This chain uses TRGV3 with TRGJ1 or TRGJ2. The CDR3 is 12 residues long. Trimming removed 3 bases from V and 6 bases from J; junction bases left unmatched: 5. Germline V gives CDR1 VTNTFY, CDR2 YDVSTARD (reference sequence). The CDR3 sequence: CATWDLFYKKLF. The CDR3, as DNA: TGTGCCACCTGGGACTTATTTTATAAGAAACTCTTT.

This clone was counted a few times. The V and J genes are TRGV4 and TRGJ1 or TRGJ2. J was trimmed by 13 bases and V by 0 bases; bases with no gene match: 6. Germline V CDR1 and CDR2: EGSTGY, YDSYTSSV. The CDR3 runs 11 residues. The CDR3 nucleotides read TGTGCCACCTGGGATGGGCCCGACAAACTCTTT. Its protein is CATWDGPDKLF.

This chain joins TRGV2 and TRGJP2. The CDR3 loop spans 16 amino acids. V was clipped by 0 bases and J by 2 bases; unmatched bases: 6. Germline V gene sequence: CDR1 EGSNGY, CDR2 YDSYNSKV. The chain's CDR3 is CATWDGRQSSDWIKTF. The CDR3 coding sequence is TGTGCCACCTGGGACGGGCGCCAAAGTAGTGATTGGATCAAGACGTTT.

A note on this clone: Other DNA sequences from this sample encode an identical CDR3 as well. The V call is TRGV2, the J call TRGJ1 or TRGJ2. The CDR3 totals 13 residues. Germline trimming cut 3 bases from V and 2 bases from J; bases unmatched to any gene: 4. CDR1 and CDR2 from the germline V gene are EGSNGY and YDSYNSKV. This CDR3 reads CATWDRYYYKKLF. CDR3 in DNA: TGTGCCACCTGGGACCGATATTATTATAAGAAACTCTTT.

This clone was counted between two and nine times. V gene TRGV4 combines with J gene TRGJP2. CDR1 is EGSTGY, CDR2 YDSYTSSV, per germline. The CDR3 is 14 residues long. Trimming took 3 bases from V and 7 from J; bases not matched to a gene: 8. CDR3 nucleotide sequence: TGTGCCACCTGGGATAGTGAGGATGATTGGATCAAGACGTTT. Translating it yields CATWDSEDDWIKTF.

The V call is TRGV3, the J call TRGJ1 or TRGJ2. There are 13 residues in the CDR3. J was trimmed by 12 bases and V by 0 bases; bases with no gene match: 11. Germline V gene lookup returns CDR1 VTNTFY and CDR2 YDVSTARD (reference sequence). The CDR3 nucleotides are TGTGCCACCTGGGACAGGCTAGAGGTGGCGAAACTCTTT. Translated, it gives CATWDRLEVAKLF.